This TCR beta chain was recorded in a study of shared clonotypes between healthy human individuals. Study results and caveats: Sampling involved blood alone; tissue repertoires likely differ.

Trimming took 6 bases from V and 3 from J, leaving 12 bases between them. CDR3 length: 13 residues. Germline loops: CDR1 SGHTA, CDR2 FQGNSA. About this clone itself: Its cognate antigen is unknown.

Deep was the level used in running the assay. Every subset had its genomic DNA shared out evenly among several immunoSEQ plates. Only in-frame clones appear in the TCRdb table, and some are missing; sequencing was by immunoSEQ multiplex PCR. The table has 2,500,000 or so clones, roughly 93% seen once. CD45RA+ naive and CD45RA-negative memory subsets were separated from CD4+ cells. Sequencing was done on a sample of naive CD4+ T cells from PBMCs. The subset was: CD45RA+ positively selected. The rearrangement joins TRBV7-2 to TRBJ2-7, with D maybe TRBD2 (7 bases). This TCR derives from a man younger than 35 in good health. Some clones in this sample may be carry-over from other donors' samples. The CDR3 bases are TGTGCCAGCAGACAGGGCGGGAGCTACGAGCAGTACTTC. Protein: CASRQGGSYEQYF.